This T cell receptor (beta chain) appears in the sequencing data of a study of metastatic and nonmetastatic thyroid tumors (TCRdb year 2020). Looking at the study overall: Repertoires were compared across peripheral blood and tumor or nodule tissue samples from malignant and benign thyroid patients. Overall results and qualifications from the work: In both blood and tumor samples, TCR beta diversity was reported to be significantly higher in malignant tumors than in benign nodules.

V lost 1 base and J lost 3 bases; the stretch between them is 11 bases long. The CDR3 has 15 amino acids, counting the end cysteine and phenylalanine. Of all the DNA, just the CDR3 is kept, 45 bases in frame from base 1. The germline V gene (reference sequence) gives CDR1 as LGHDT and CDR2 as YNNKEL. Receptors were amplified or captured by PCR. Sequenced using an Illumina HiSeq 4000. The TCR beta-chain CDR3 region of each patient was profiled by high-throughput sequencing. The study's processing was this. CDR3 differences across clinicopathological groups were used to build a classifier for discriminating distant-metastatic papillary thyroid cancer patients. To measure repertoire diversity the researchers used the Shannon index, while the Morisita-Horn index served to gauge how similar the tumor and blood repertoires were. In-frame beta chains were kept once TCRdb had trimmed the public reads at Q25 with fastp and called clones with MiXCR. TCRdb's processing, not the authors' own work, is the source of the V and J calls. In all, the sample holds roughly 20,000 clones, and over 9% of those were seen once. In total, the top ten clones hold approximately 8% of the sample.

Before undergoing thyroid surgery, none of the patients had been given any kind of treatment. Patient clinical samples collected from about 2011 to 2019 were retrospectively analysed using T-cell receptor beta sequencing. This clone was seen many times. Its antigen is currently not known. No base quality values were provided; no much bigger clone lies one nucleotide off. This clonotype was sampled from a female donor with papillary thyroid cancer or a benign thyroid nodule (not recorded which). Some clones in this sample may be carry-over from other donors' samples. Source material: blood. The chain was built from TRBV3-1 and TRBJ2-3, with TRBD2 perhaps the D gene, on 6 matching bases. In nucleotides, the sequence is TGTGCCAGCAGCCAAGCCCACGGGGGTACAGATACGCAGTATTTT. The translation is CASSQAHGGTDTQYF.